This T cell receptor beta chain is drawn from a study of blood T cell repertoires in COVID-19. Authors' methods: By means of reference gene primer amplification, nucleated cell counts were estimated. Produced via immunoSEQ multiplex PCR; TCRdb's table is partial and in-frame only. V and J calls and clone size are given by that table; D and trimming were obtained from the DNA. The sample has 250,000 to 350,000 clones, 75% to 90% seen once. The CDR3 contains 23 residues. CDR1 is KGHSH and CDR2 is LQKENI in the germline V gene. V dropped 2 bases and J dropped 0; count of bases not matched to a gene: 18. The rearrangement links TRBV18 to TRBJ2-1; 14 nucleotides line up with TRBD2. What was sequenced was peripheral blood. The sequence was collected from a young man with active or convalescent COVID-19. CDR3 sequence (DNA): TGTGCCAGCTCACCAGATGTACTTAGGGGACTAGCGGGAGTGCAGCGCTCCTACAATGAGCAGTTCTTC. Protein: CASSPDVLRGLAGVQRSYNEQFF.